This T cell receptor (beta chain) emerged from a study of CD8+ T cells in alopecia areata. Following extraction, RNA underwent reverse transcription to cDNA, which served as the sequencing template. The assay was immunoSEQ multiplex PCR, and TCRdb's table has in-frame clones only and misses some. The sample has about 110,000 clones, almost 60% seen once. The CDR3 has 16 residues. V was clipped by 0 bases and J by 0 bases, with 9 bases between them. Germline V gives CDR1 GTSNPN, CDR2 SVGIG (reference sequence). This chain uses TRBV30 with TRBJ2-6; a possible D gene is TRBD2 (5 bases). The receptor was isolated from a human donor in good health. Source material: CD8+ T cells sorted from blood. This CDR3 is CAWSVLGDSGANVLTF. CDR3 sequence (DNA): TGTGCCTGGAGTGTTTTGGGAGACTCTGGGGCCAACGTCCTGACTTTC.